The clone carrying this TCR beta chain was seen once. The protocol was immunoSEQ multiplex PCR, while the TCRdb copy is restricted to in-frame clones and leaves out a portion. The data show approximately 100,000 clones, with about 88% seen just once and approximately 15% held by the top ten. Germline values: CDR1 SGHAT, CDR2 FQNNGV. V gave up 5 bases and J gave up 1 base; unmatched junction bases: 6. The CDR3 has 16 residues. This entry belongs to a study of T cell responses to AZD1222 COVID-19 vaccine. The chain carries TRBV11-2 and TRBJ2-3; TRBD2 matches at 10 bases. Sample: peripheral blood, taken on day 0 of AZD1222 vaccination. The receptor comes from an adult in good health. The CDR3 nucleotides are TGTGCCAGCAGCAATGCAGGGACTAGCGGCACAGATACGCAGTATTTT. As protein: CASSNAGTSGTDTQYF.